The 21 T cell receptor beta chains presented below share a single source sample, sequenced in a study of T cell responses to AZD1222 COVID-19 vaccine. The repertoire was sequenced with immunoSEQ multiplex PCR; TCRdb's copy has only in-frame clones and lacks some. The sample lists over 100,000 clones, approximately 86% occurring once. The specimen comprised peripheral blood, sampled on day 0 of MenACWY control vaccination. These receptors were collected from an adult in good health.

The chain joins TRBV11-3 to TRBJ2-1, with TRBD1 as a possible D gene (7 bases). CDR1 SGHNT and CDR2 YENEEA come from the germline V gene. CDR3 length equals 15 residues. The V end was cut by 2 bases, the J end by 6 bases, with 14 bases between. This CDR3 reads CASSLQGGGGNEQFF. For the CDR3, the DNA is TGTGCCAGCAGCTTACAGGGGGGAGGTGGCAATGAGCAGTTCTTC.

V gene TRBV29-1 combines with J gene TRBJ2-2; D ambiguous. The CDR3 length is 15 residues. V dropped 1 base and J dropped 6 bases, with 15 bases sitting between them. Germline-derived CDR1 and CDR2 are SQVTM and ANQGSEA. CDR3 amino acids: CSVEAPPGVPGELFF. CDR3 bases: TGCAGCGTTGAAGCTCCACCAGGAGTTCCCGGGGAGCTGTTTTTT.

The rearrangement uses TRBV5-1 and TRBJ1-6; possible D gene TRBD1, 5 bases. Germline V gene lookup returns CDR1 SGHRS and CDR2 YFSETQ. The CDR3 has 16 amino acids. Trimming stripped 5 bases from V and 6 bases from J, with 18 bases between. CDR3 sequence reads: CASREGAGVSNSPLHF. In DNA form, the CDR3 reads TGCGCCAGCAGAGAAGGAGCGGGGGTATCTAATTCACCCCTCCACTTT. Based on the CDR3 plus reference TRBV5-1 and TRBJ1-6, the full variable domain is KAGVTQTPRYLIKTRGQQVTLSCSPISGHRSVSWYQQTPGQGLQFLFEYFSETQRNKGNFPGRFSGRQFSNSRSEMNVSTLELGDSALYLCASREGAGVSNSPLHFGNGTRLTVT.

V usage is TRBV28 and J usage is TRBJ2-1; TRBD2 matches 12 bases. CDR1 and CDR2 (germline): MDHEN, SYDVKM. CDR3 length equals 15 residues. J was trimmed by 9 bases and V by 5 bases; bases with no gene match: 8. CDR3 nucleotide sequence: TGTGCCAGCAGTCCGACTAGCGGGAGAATTAGTGAGCAGTTCTTC. The encoded protein is CASSPTSGRISEQFF.

The chain employs TRBV5-1 and TRBJ2-7, with 7 bases lining up with TRBD2. CDR1 SGHRS and CDR2 YFSETQ come from the germline V gene. After removal of 2 bases from V and 6 bases from J, the junction contained 5 bases not matched to a gene. CDR3 size: 13 residues. CDR3 amino acids: CASSLTGEGEQYF. CDR3 bases: TGCGCCAGCAGCTTAACGGGGGAGGGCGAGCAGTACTTC.

The table lists this clone with a count of one. The rearrangement links TRBV6-1 to TRBJ1-3; D not certain. V lost 2 bases, J lost 3 bases, and 8 bases lay in between. Per germline, CDR1 MNHNS and CDR2 SASEGT. The CDR3 loop spans 14 amino acids. CDR3 sequence: CASSERGGGNTIYF. The CDR3 nucleotides read TGTGCCAGCAGTGAACGGGGTGGTGGAAACACCATATATTTT.

V is TRBV28 and J is TRBJ2-3; tentative D call: TRBD1 (6 bases). Trimming took off 5 bases at V and 2 bases at J, with 17 bases between the two ends. Germline values: CDR1 MDHEN, CDR2 SYDVKM. This CDR3 is built from 16 residues. CDR3 region: CASSPWTVFTTDTQYF. In DNA, the CDR3 is TGTGCCAGCAGTCCCTGGACAGTTTTCACCACAGATACGCAGTATTTT. Filled out from reference TRBV28 and TRBJ2-3, the complete variable domain reads DVKVTQSSRYLVKRTGEKVFLECVQDMDHENMFWYRQDPGLGLRLIYFSYDVKMKEKGDIPEGYSVSREKKERFSLILESASTNQTSMYLCASSPWTVFTTDTQYFGPGTRLTVL.

The V and J genes are TRBV5-1 and TRBJ2-7; 9 bases map to TRBD1. Germline lookup yields CDR1 SGHRS and CDR2 YFSETQ. The CDR3 is made up of 14 amino acids. V shed 4 bases and J 4 bases; nucleotides not matched to a gene: 6. The CDR3 protein is CASSRDRAVYEQYF. The DNA for the CDR3 is TGCGCCAGCAGCAGGGACAGGGCCGTTTACGAGCAGTACTTC.

The chain links TRBV7-2 to TRBJ2-7; 9 bases match TRBD2. Germline-derived CDR1 and CDR2 are SGHTA and FQGNSA. This CDR3 region has 15 residues. Unmatched junction bases numbered 8, after V lost 5 bases and J lost 3 bases. CDR3 DNA sequence: TGTGCCAGCAGCGATGGGACTAGCATTCACTACGAGCAGTACTTC. This encodes CASSDGTSIHYEQYF.

The chain combines TRBV4-1 with TRBJ1-1, with TRBD1 matching 7 bases. The J segment lost 10 bases and the V segment lost 5 bases, leaving 19 bases of the junction unmatched. Per germline, CDR1 MGHRA and CDR2 YSYEKL. This CDR3 has 16 amino acids. DNA for the CDR3: TGCGCCAGCAGCTACGTCGGGATAACTAATCAGGGGGGAGCTTTCTTT. Residues: CASSYVGITNQGGAFF.

V usage is TRBV5-1 and J usage is TRBJ1-2; D is unresolved. CDR1 and CDR2 (germline): SGHRS, YFSETQ. V lost 4 bases and J 8 bases, leaving 21 bases between the germline ends. The CDR3 sequence is 15 residues long. CDR3 nucleotide sequence: TGCGCCAGCAGCCCTCAAAGGGAGATTAATGGAGGCTACACCTTC. Protein product: CASSPQREINGGYTF. The full variable domain, completed using reference TRBV5-1 and TRBJ1-2, is KAGVTQTPRYLIKTRGQQVTLSCSPISGHRSVSWYQQTPGQGLQFLFEYFSETQRNKGNFPGRFSGRQFSNSRSEMNVSTLELGDSALYLCASSPQREINGGYTFGSGTRLTVV.

This clone was counted a single time. V is TRBV29-1 and J is TRBJ1-2, with TRBD1 matching 10 bases. Germline CDR1 SQVTM, CDR2 ANQGSEA. V shed 4 bases and J 8 bases; nucleotides not matched to a gene: 7. This CDR3 is built from 13 residues. CDR3 amino acids: CSVGDRGRRGYTF. DNA for the CDR3: TGCAGCGTTGGGGACAGGGGACGTCGGGGCTACACCTTC.

The genes are TRBV10-3 and TRBJ1-3, with 12 bases identical to TRBD1. Germline V gives CDR1 ENHRY, CDR2 SYGVKD. The CDR3 runs 16 residues. V was pared by 6 bases and J by 2 bases, with 5 bases of the junction left unmatched. CDR3 sequence (DNA): TGTGCCATCAGCCAGGGACAGGGGGCTACTGGAAACACCATATATTTT. This codes for CAISQGQGATGNTIYF.

The genes are TRBV18 and TRBJ1-1, with D possibly matching TRBD1 (6 bases). Trimming stripped 3 bases from V and 1 base from J, with 9 bases between. This CDR3 is 14 amino acids long. Germline loops: CDR1 KGHSH, CDR2 LQKENI. Here the CDR3 reads CASSPGRGNTEAFF. The CDR3 bases are TGTGCCAGCTCACCCGGCAGGGGGAACACTGAAGCTTTCTTT.

This clone was recorded a few times. The V gene is TRBV2, the J gene TRBJ2-1; the match to TRBD2 covers 12 bases. CDR1 is SNHLY and CDR2 is FYNNEI in the germline V gene. This CDR3 has 16 residues. V was pared by 4 bases and J by 7 bases, with 8 bases of the junction left unmatched. This chain's CDR3 is CASSVLLAGGGNEQFF. The CDR3 nucleotides are TGTGCCAGCAGTGTCCTACTAGCGGGAGGAGGTAATGAGCAGTTCTTC.

This CDR3 is CATSDSPWQGVAKLFF. The CDR3, as DNA: TGTGCCACCAGTGATTCCCCGTGGCAGGGGGTAGCAAAACTGTTTTTT. This chain joins TRBV24-1 and TRBJ1-4; 7 nucleotides line up with TRBD1. The CDR3 totals 16 residues. Losses at the gene ends were 2 bases for V and 10 bases for J; bases not matched to a gene: 12. Per the germline V gene, CDR1 is KGHDR and CDR2 is SFDVKD.

J is TRBJ2-5 and V is TRBV20-1; no clear D. Germline CDR1 DFQATT, CDR2 SNEGSKA (reference sequence). V was cut by 4 bases and J by 6 bases, with 9 bases left in between. The length of the CDR3 is 11 residues. DNA of the CDR3: TGCAGTGCTAATGAGTTGCAGACCCAGTACTTC. Translating gives CSANELQTQYF.

The J gene is TRBJ2-7, the V gene TRBV7-2; D may be TRBD1 or TRBD2 (5 bases each). The V and J ends lost 4 bases and 6 bases respectively, with 25 bases between them. Germline V gives CDR1 SGHTA, CDR2 FQGNSA. The CDR3 spans 17 residues. The CDR3 DNA is TGTGCCAGCAGCTCGCGGGTCAGGGCAAGCGCCCGGATCGAGCAGTACTTC. It codes for CASSSRVRASARIEQYF. The full variable domain, completed using reference TRBV7-2 and TRBJ2-7, is GAGVSQSPSNKVTEKGKDVELRCDPISGHTALYWYRQSLGQGLEFLIYFQGNSAPDKSGLPSDRFSAERTGGSVSTLTIQRTQQEDSAVYLCASSSRVRASARIEQYFGPGTRLTVT.

The rearrangement links TRBV19 to TRBJ1-1; TRBD1 matches at 7 bases. The CDR3 has 16 amino acids. V trimming: 2 bases; J trimming: 0 bases; junction bases outside the gene matches: 6. Germline CDR1 LNHDA, CDR2 SQIVND (reference sequence). The CDR3, as DNA: TGTGCCAGTAGTATATCGACAGGGCGGATGAACACTGAAGCTTTCTTT. Its protein is CASSISTGRMNTEAFF.

The V gene is TRBV9, the J gene TRBJ1-4; the D gene is possibly TRBD1 (5 bases). This CDR3 comprises 13 residues. Germline V gene sequence: CDR1 SGDLS, CDR2 YYNGEE. V was clipped by 3 bases and J by 4 bases, with 7 bases between them. DNA of the CDR3: TGTGCCAGCAGCGCGGGGGTTAATGAAAAACTGTTTTTT. Amino acid sequence: CASSAGVNEKLFF.

This chain connects TRBV28 to TRBJ2-7; no reliable D call. Trimming took off 3 bases at V and 2 bases at J, with 11 bases between the two ends. The CDR3 totals 14 residues. In germline, CDR1 is MDHEN, CDR2 SYDVKM. The CDR3 DNA follows: TGTGCCAGCAGTTTCCCAATCCCCGCCTACGAGCAGTACTTC. Amino acid sequence: CASSFPIPAYEQYF.